The 6 T cell receptor beta chains given below trace back to one sample, sequenced in a study of radiotherapy plus CTLA-4 blockade in lung cancer listed by TCRdb under 2018. The library was obtained by the immunoSEQ multiplex PCR assay. TCRdb holds this immuneACCESS table with in-frame rearrangements only. Some clones are missing; in checked studies, unresolved V genes explain under half, and the rest has no known cause. The sample data list some 51,000 clones, and roughly 77% of these were observed just once. The top ten hold approximately 2.5% of the sample. The material was peripheral blood, obtained from a patient treated with radiotherapy plus ipilimumab. These receptors were collected from a human donor with non-small cell lung cancer whose response to radiotherapy plus ipilimumab could not be evaluated.

The chain carries TRBV7-2 and TRBJ2-7; tentative D call: TRBD2 (5 bases). Trimming left V 1 base short and J 3 bases short, with 13 bases between. The CDR3 has 15 residues. CDR1 is SGHTA, CDR2 FQGNSA, per germline. The CDR3 DNA follows: TGTGCCAGCAGCTTAGGTCTAGGAGGTGGCTACGAGCAGTACTTC. Translated: CASSLGLGGGYEQYF.

V usage is TRBV18 and J usage is TRBJ1-5; D may be TRBD1 (6 bases). Trimming stripped 2 bases from V and 5 bases from J, with 13 bases between. CDR1 and CDR2 from the germline V gene are KGHSH and LQKENI. The CDR3 is 15 residues long. CDR3 protein: CASSPTGNVDQPQHF. The DNA for the CDR3 is TGTGCCAGCTCACCAACAGGGAATGTAGATCAGCCCCAGCATTTT.

The V and J genes are TRBV5-1 and TRBJ1-1; D possibly corresponds to TRBD1 (5 bases). Trimming pared 5 bases from V and 1 base from J, leaving 12 bases between. CDR1 and CDR2 from the germline V gene are SGHRS and YFSETQ. The CDR3 runs 14 residues. In nucleotides, the CDR3 is TGCGCCAGCAGTTTAGGGGTTACGAACACTGAAGCTTTCTTT. The encoded protein is CASSLGVTNTEAFF. The variable domain in full, completed from reference TRBV5-1 and TRBJ1-1, reads KAGVTQTPRYLIKTRGQQVTLSCSPISGHRSVSWYQQTPGQGLQFLFEYFSETQRNKGNFPGRFSGRQFSNSRSEMNVSTLELGDSALYLCASSLGVTNTEAFFGQGTRLTVV.

This clone showed up just a few times. CDR3 amino acids: CASSTGQNNEQFF. The CDR3 DNA is TGTGCCAGCAGCACTGGACAGAACAATGAGCAGTTCTTC. V usage is TRBV7-7 and J usage is TRBJ2-1; possibly TRBD1 for D (6 bases). The CDR3 sequence is 13 residues long. V was shortened by 5 bases and J by 5 bases, with 10 bases between the two germline ends. Germline V gene sequence: CDR1 SSHAT, CDR2 FNYEAQ (reference sequence).

V gene TRBV7-9 combines with J gene TRBJ2-5; 8 bases match TRBD1. Trimming cost V 7 bases and J 2 bases; bases outside gene matches: 9. Germline values: CDR1 SEHNR, CDR2 FQNEAQ (reference sequence). The CDR3 runs 15 residues. The CDR3 loop is CASNIAQGDQETQYF. As DNA, the CDR3 is TGTGCCAGCAACATAGCACAGGGGGATCAAGAGACCCAGTACTTC.

The CDR3 sequence is CASSSGTGSYEQYF. In DNA form, the CDR3 reads TGTGCCAGCAGCTCCGGGACAGGTTCTTACGAGCAGTACTTC. The chain has TRBV2 and TRBJ2-7; TRBD1 agrees at 8 bases. Germline V gene data show CDR1 as SNHLY and CDR2 as FYNNEI. The CDR3 is made up of 14 amino acids. Trimming removed 6 bases from V and 4 bases from J; junction bases left unmatched: 8.